This TCR beta chain was captured by sequencing in a study of blood T cell repertoires in COVID-19. Study-level information: Sites in the United States, Italy and Spain provided acute and convalescent COVID-19 samples. PBMCs, B-cell-depleted T cells, or T cells provided the cDNA or gDNA that made up the material.

The CDR3 covers 16 residues. Trimming took off 4 bases at V and 0 bases at J, with 14 bases between the two ends. Looked up from germline, CDR1 is SGHDT and CDR2 is YYEEEE. As processed by the authors: Quantification of nucleated cells was approximated via reference gene primer amplification. Generated by immunoSEQ multiplex PCR, the TCRdb table keeps only in-frame clones and is missing some. The D gene and trimming were derived from the DNA, and the V and J assignments and clone size from that table. The repertoire holds 79,000 or so clones, with 86% as singletons. This clonotype was sampled from a human donor in a cohort sampled during active COVID-19. The chain joins TRBV5-6 to TRBJ1-5, with D possibly matching TRBD1 (6 bases). Source material: peripheral blood. The CDR3 reads CASSTDRKNSNQPQHF. The CDR3, as DNA: TGTGCCAGCAGCACGGACAGAAAGAATAGCAATCAGCCCCAGCATTTT.